The entry below describes one T cell receptor beta chain. The data derive from a study of OX40 agonist ivuxolimab in advanced cancers. TCRdb's table, derived via immunoSEQ multiplex PCR, lists solely in-frame clones and lacks some. Seen here are about 93,000 clones, 94% observed once, and the top ten hold roughly 2.6%. V dropped 6 bases and J dropped 1 base, with 20 bases sitting between them. This CDR3 is built from 16 residues. Germline V gives CDR1 SQVTM, CDR2 ANQGSEA. The sequence came from an adult with an advanced solid tumor such as melanoma, head and neck, liver or kidney cancer. The chain carries TRBV29-1 and TRBJ2-3, with D possibly being TRBD1 (6 bases). The sample consisted of CD4+ or CD8+ T cells sorted from blood, taken in a trial of the OX40 agonist ivuxolimab. The CDR3 reads CSVDNRDPRRTDTQYF. The CDR3 DNA sequence: TGCAGCGTGGACAACAGGGACCCGAGACGCACAGATACGCAGTATTTT.